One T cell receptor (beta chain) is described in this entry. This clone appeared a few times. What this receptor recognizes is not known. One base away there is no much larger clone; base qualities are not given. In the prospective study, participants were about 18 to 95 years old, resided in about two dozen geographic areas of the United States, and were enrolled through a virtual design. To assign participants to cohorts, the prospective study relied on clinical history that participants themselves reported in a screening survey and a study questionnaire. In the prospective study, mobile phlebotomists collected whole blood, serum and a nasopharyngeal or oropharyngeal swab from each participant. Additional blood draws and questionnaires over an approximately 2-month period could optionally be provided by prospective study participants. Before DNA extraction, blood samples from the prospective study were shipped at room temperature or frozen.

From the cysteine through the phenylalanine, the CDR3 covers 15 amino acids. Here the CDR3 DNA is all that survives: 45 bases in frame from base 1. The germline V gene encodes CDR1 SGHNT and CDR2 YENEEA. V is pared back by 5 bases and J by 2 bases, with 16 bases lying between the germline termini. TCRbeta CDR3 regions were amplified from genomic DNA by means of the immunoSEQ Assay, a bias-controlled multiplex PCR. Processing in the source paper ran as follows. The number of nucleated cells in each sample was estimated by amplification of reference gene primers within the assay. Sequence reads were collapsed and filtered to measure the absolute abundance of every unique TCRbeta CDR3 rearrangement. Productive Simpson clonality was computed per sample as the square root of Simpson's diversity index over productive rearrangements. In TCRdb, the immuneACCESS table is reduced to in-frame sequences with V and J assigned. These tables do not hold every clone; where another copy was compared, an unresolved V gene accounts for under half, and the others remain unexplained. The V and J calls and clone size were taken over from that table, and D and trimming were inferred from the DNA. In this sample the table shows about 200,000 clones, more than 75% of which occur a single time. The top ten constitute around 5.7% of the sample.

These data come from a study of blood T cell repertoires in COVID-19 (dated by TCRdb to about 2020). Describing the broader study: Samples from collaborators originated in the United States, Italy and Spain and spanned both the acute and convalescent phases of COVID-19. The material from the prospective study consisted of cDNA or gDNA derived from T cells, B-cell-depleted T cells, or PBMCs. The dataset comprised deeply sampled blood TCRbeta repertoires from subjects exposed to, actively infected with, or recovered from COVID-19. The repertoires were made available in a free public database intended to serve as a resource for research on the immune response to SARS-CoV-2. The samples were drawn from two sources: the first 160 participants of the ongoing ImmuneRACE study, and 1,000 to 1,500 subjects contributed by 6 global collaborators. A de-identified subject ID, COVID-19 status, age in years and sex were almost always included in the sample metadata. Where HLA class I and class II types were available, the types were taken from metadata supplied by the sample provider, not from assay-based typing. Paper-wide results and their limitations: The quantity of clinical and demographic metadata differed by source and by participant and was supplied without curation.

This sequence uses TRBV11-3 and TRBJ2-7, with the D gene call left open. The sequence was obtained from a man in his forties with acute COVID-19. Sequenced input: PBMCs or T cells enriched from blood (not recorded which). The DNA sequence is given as TGTGCCAGCAGCCTCTACTTTGGAGCTGCCTACGAGCAGTACTTC. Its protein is CASSLYFGAAYEQYF.